This T cell receptor (beta chain) came from a study of regulatory T cells in long-lasting Graves disease. Whole-study results and caveats: Lower TCR diversity was seen in persistent Graves' patients than in newly diagnosed ones. Exclusively peripheral blood, rather than thyroid tissue, was studied.

Investigators prepared the TCR beta libraries by applying iRepertoire HTBI primers and Arm-PCR of CDR3 regions. As processed by the authors: Across samples, 62 TRBV and about 13 TRBJ segments were found. TCRdb used MiXCR to reprocess the multiplex PCR reads, holding one entry per CDR3 protein. TCRdb, not the authors, supplied the V and J calls. The sample lists about 290,000 distinct CDR3 sequences, 22% occurring once. CDR3 length: 16 amino acids. Germline CDR1 is SGHDN and CDR2 is FVKESK. The germline V and J ends were trimmed by 0 bases and 2 bases, with 13 bases remaining between them. In this sample, this clonotype turned up many times. No antigen is known for it. Time point defined: persistent/refractory GD, antithyroid drugs over 5 years with positive TRAb. RNA from PBMCs was the source of the TCR library.

Material: peripheral blood mononuclear cells (PBMCs), obtained when the disease was refractory, from a patient treated with antithyroid drugs. This chain links TRBV14 with TRBJ2-5; D ambiguous. The TCR was taken from a female donor with Graves disease. CDR3 loop: CASSQEPVAEQETQYF. As DNA, the CDR3 is TGTGCCAGCAGCCAAGAGCCAGTAGCCGAACAAGAGACCCAGTACTTC.